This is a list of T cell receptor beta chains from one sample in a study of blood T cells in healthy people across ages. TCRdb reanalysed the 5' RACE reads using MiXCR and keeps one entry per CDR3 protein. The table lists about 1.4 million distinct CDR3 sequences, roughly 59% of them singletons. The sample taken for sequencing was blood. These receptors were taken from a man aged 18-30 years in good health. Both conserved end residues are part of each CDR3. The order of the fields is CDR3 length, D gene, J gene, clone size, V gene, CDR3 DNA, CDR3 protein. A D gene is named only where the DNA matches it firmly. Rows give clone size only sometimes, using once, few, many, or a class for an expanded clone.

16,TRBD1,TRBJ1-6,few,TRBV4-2,TGTGCCAGCAGCCGGACAGGGGGTCCGTATAATTCACCCCTCCACTTT,CASSRTGGPYNSPLHF
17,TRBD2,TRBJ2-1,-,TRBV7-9,TGTGCCAGCAGCTTAGGATATCTAGCGGGGGGGCCTGAGGAGCAGTTCTTC,CASSLGYLAGGPEEQFF
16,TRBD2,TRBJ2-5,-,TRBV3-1,TGTGCCAGCAGCTTGGGAATAGCGGGGCTCCGGGAGACCCAGTACTTC,CASSLGIAGLRETQYF
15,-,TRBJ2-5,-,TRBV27,TGTGCCAGCAGTTTTCTGGGACACATTAAGGAGACCCAGTACTTC,CASSFLGHIKETQYF
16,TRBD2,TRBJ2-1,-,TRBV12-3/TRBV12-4,TGTGCCAGCAGTTCCCCTACTAGCGGGGGGTACAATGAGCAGTTCTTC,CASSSPTSGGYNEQFF
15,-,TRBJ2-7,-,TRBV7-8,TGTGCCGGCAGCTGGCCTGCACAGGGTTTCTACGAGCAGTACTTC,CAGSWPAQGFYEQYF
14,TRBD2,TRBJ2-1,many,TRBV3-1,TGCGCCAGCAGCCAAGGGACTAGCGGCAATGAGCAGTTCTTC,CASSQGTSGNEQFF
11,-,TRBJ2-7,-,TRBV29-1,TGCAGCGTCGGACCGTACAATGAGCAGTACTTC,CSVGPYNEQYF
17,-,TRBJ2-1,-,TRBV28,TGTGCCAGCAGTACCGTACGGGGGAGACGCCCCCTCGATGAGCAGTTCTTC,CASSTVRGRRPLDEQFF
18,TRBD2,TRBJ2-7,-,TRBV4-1,TGCGCCAGCAGCCCTCTTTTGGTTAGCGGGGGGAGCTCCTACGAGCAGTACTTC,CASSPLLVSGGSSYEQYF
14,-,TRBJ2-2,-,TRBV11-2,TGTGCCAGCAGCTTAGGGTCCGCCCCCGGGGAGCTGTTTTTT,CASSLGSAPGELFF
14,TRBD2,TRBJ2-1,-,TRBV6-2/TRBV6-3,TGTGCCAGCAGGTCTAGCGGACTCTACAATGAGCAGTTCTTC,CASRSSGLYNEQFF
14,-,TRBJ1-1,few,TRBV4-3,TGCGCCAGCAGCCCTGGGACGTCGTTTAGGGAAGCTTTCTTT,CASSPGTSFREAFF
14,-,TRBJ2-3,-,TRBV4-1,TGCGCCAGCAGCCAAGAAACAGGGCAAGATACGCAGTATTTT,CASSQETGQDTQYF
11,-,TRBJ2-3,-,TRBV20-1,TGCAGTGTCCTAAGTGCGGATACGCAGTATTTT,CSVLSADTQYF
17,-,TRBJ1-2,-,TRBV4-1,TGCGCCAGCCGTGTCGGACTCACTACAGGGCCATTCTATGGCTACACCTTC,CASRVGLTTGPFYGYTF
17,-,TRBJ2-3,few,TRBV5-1,TGCGCCAGCAGCTTGGCAACAACAGGGGGGGGCACAGATACGCAGTATTTT,CASSLATTGGGTDTQYF
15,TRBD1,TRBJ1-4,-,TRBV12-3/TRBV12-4,TGTGCCAGCAGTAACAGGGGCGCCGCTAATGAAAAACTGTTTTTT,CASSNRGAANEKLFF
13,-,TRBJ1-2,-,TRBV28,TGTGCCAGCAGTTTAAAACAGATCTCGGGCTACGCCTTC,CASSLKQISGYAF
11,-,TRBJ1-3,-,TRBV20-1,TGCAGTGTCCGGGGCCGGAACACCATATATTTT,CSVRGRNTIYF